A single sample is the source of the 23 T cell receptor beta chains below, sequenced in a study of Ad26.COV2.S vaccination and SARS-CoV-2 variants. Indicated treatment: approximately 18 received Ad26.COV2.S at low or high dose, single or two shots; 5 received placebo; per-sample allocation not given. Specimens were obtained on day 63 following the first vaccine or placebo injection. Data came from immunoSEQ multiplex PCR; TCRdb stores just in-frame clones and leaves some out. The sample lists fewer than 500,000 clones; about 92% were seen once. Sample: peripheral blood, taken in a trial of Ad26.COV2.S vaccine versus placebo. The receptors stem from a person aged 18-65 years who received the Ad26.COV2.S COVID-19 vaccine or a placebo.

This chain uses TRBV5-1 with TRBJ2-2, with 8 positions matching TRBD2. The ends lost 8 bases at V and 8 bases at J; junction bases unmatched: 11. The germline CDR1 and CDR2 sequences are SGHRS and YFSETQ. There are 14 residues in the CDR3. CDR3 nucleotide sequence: TGCGCCAGTAGACTAGCGTTCGGTTTAGGGGAGCTGTTTTTT. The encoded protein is CASRLAFGLGELFF. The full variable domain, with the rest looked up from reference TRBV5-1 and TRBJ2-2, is KAGVTQTPRYLIKTRGQQVTLSCSPISGHRSVSWYQQTPGQGLQFLFEYFSETQRNKGNFPGRFSGRQFSNSRSEMNVSTLELGDSALYLCASRLAFGLGELFFGEGSRLTVL.

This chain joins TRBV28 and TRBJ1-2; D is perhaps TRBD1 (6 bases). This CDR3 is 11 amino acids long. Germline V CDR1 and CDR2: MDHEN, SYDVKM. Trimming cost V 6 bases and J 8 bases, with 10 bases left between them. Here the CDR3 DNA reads TGTGCCAGCAGACACAGGGTGGGCTACACCTTC. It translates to CASRHRVGYTF.

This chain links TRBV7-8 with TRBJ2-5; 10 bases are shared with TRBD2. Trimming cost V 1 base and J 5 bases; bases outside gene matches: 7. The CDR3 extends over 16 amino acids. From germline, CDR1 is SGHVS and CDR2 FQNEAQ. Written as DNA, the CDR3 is TGTGCCAGCAGCTTAGGACAAGCGGGAGGGGGGGAGACCCAGTACTTC. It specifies CASSLGQAGGGETQYF.

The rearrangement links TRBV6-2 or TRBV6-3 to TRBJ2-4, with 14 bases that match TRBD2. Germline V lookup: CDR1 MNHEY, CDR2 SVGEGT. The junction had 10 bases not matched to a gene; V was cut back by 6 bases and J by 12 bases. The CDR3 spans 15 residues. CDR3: CASSQGGLAGANQYF. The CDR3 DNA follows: TGTGCCAGCAGCCAAGGGGGACTAGCGGGAGCTAATCAGTACTTC.

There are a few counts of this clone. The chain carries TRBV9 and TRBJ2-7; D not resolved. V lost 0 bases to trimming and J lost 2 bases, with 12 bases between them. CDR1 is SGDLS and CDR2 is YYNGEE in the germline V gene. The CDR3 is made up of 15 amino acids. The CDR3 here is CASSVEPSATYEQYF. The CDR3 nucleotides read TGTGCCAGCAGCGTAGAACCGAGCGCAACCTACGAGCAGTACTTC.

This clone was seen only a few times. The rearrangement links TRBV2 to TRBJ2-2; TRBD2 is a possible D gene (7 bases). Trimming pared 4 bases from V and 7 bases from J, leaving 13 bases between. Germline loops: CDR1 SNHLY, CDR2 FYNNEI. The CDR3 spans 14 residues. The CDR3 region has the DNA TGTGCCAGCAGTGCTCGGGGGGCCATCGGGGAGCTGTTTTTT. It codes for CASSARGAIGELFF.

The CDR3 region is CASSGTYVGTSYNEQFF. CDR3 nucleotides: TGTGCCAGTAGTGGTACTTACGTGGGGACCTCCTACAATGAGCAGTTCTTC. The rearrangement joins TRBV19 to TRBJ2-1; D possibly matches TRBD1 or TRBD2 (5 bases each). V was pared by 5 bases and J by 0 bases, with 17 bases between. CDR3 length: 17 residues. CDR1 and CDR2 (germline): LNHDA, SQIVND (reference sequence).

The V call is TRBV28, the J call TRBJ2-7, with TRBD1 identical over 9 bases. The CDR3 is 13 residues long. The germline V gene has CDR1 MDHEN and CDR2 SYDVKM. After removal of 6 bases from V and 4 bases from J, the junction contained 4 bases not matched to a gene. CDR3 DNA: TGTGCCAGCAGGGGGACAGGGAAGTACGAGCAGTACTTC. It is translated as CASRGTGKYEQYF.

CDR3 DNA sequence: TGCGCCAGCAGCCAAGACCGGTACTCTGGAAACACCATATATTTT. This codes for CASSQDRYSGNTIYF. The chain is built from TRBV4-3 and TRBJ1-3, with D uncertain. Germline values: CDR1 LGHNA, CDR2 YSLEER. Trimming stripped 0 bases from V and 0 bases from J, with 6 bases between. The CDR3 is made up of 15 amino acids.

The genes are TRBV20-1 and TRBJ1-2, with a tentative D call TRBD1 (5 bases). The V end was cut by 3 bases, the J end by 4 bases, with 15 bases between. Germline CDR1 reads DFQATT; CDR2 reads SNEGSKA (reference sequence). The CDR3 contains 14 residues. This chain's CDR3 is CSASAGLWGYGYTF. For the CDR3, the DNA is TGCAGTGCTAGTGCGGGACTTTGGGGCTATGGCTACACCTTC.

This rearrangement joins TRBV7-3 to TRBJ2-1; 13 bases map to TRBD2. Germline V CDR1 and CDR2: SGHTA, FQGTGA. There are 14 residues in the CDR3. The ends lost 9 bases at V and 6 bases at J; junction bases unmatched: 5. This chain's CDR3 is CASRRTSGSNEQFF. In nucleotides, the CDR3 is TGTGCCAGTCGTCGGACTAGCGGGAGCAATGAGCAGTTCTTC.

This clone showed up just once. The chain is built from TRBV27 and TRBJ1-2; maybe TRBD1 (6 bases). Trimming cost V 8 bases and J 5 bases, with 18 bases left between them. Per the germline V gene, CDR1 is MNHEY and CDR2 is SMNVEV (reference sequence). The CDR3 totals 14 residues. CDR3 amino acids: CASARGGLLYGYTF. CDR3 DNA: TGTGCCAGCGCTAGGGGGGGCCTTTTATATGGCTACACCTTC.

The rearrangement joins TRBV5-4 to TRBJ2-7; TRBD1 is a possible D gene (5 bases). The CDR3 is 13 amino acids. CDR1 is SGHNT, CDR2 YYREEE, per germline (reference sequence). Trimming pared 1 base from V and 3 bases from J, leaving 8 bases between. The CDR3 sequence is CASSLQQGYEQYF. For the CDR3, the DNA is TGTGCCAGCAGCTTGCAGCAGGGCTACGAGCAGTACTTC.

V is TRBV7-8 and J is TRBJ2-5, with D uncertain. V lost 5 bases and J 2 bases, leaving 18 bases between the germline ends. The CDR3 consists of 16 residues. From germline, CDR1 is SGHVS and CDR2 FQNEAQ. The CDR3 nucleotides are TGTGCCAGCAGCGAGCAAAGGGTGCCCGCACAAGAGACCCAGTACTTC. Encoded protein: CASSEQRVPAQETQYF.

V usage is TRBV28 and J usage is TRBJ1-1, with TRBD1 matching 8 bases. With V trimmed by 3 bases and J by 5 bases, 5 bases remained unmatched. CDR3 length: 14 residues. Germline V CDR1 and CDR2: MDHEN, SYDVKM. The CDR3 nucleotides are TGTGCCAGCAGTTTCAGGGGGCGCTGGACTGAAGCTTTCTTT. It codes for CASSFRGRWTEAFF.

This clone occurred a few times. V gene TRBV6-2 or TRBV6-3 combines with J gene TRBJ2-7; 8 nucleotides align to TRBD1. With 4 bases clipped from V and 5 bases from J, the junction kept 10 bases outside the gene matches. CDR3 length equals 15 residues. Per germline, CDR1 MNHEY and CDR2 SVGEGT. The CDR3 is CASSSMTGDNHEQYF. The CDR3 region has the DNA TGTGCCAGCAGTTCCATGACAGGGGATAATCACGAGCAGTACTTC.

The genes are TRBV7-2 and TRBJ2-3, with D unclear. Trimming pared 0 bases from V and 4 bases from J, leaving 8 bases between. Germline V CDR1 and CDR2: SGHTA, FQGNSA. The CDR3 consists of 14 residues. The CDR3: CASSLARGSDTQYF. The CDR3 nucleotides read TGTGCCAGCAGCTTAGCGCGCGGATCAGATACGCAGTATTTT.

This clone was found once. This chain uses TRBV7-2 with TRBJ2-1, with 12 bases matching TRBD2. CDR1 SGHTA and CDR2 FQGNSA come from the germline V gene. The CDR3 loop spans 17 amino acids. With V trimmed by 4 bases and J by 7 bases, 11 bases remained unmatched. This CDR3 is CASSSRLAGVIVNEQFF. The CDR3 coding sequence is TGTGCCAGCAGCTCCAGACTAGCGGGAGTCATTGTTAATGAGCAGTTCTTC.

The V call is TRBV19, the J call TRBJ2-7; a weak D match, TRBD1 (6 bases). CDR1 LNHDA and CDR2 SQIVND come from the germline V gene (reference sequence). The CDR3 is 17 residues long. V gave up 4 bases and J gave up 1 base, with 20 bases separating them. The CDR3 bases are TGTGCCAGTAGTAAAACTTTCCCGGGACAACCTTCCTACGAGCAGTACTTC. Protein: CASSKTFPGQPSYEQYF. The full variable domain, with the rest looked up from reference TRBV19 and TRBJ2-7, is DGGITQSPKYLFRKEGQNVTLSCEQNLNHDAMYWYRQDPGQGLRLIYYSQIVNDFQKGDIAEGYSVSREKKESFPLTVTSAQKNPTAFYLCASSKTFPGQPSYEQYFGPGTRLTVT.

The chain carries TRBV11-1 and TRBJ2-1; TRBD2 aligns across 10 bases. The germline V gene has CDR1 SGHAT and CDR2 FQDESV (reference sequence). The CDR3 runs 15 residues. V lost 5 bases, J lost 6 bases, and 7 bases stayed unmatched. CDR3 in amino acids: CASSMRTSGVNEQFF. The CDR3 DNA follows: TGTGCCAGCAGCATGCGGACTAGCGGAGTCAATGAGCAGTTCTTC.

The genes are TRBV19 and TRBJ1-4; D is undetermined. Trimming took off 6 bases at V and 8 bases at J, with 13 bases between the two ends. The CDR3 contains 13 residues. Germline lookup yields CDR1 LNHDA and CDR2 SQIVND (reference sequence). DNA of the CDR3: TGTGCCAGTAGCACACGGACTTGGGAAAAACTGTTTTTT. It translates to CASSTRTWEKLFF.

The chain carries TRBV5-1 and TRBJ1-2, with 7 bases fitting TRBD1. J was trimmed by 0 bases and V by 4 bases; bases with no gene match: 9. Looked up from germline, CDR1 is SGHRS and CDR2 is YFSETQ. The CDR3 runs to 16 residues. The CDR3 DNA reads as TGCGCCAGCAGCCCAGGGGACAGCCGAGCTAACTATGGCTACACCTTC. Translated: CASSPGDSRANYGYTF.

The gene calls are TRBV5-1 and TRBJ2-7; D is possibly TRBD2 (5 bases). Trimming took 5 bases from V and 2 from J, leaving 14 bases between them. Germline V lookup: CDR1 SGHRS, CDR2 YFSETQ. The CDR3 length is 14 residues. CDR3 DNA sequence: TGCGCCAGCAGTACTCGGACTTCCACCTACGAGCAGTACTTC. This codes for CASSTRTSTYEQYF.